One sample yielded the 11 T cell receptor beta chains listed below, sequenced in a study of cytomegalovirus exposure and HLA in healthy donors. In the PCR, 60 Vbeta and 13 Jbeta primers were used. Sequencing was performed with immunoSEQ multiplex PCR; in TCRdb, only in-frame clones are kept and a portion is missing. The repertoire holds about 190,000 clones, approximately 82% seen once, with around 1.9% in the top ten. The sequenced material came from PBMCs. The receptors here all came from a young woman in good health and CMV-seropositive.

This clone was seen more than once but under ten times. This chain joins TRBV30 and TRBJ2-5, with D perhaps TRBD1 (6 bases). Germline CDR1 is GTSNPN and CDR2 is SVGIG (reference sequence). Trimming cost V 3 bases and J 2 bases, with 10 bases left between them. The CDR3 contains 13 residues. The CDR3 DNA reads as TGTGCCTGGAGAGGGGGTATGCAAGAGACCCAGTACTTC. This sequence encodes CAWRGGMQETQYF.

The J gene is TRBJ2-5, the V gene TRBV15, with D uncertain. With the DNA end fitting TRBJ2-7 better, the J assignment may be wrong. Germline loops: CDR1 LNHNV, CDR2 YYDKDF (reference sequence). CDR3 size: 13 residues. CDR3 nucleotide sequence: TGTGCCACCAGCAGAGGAAGTCCCTACGAGCAGTACTTC. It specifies CATSRGSPYEQYF.

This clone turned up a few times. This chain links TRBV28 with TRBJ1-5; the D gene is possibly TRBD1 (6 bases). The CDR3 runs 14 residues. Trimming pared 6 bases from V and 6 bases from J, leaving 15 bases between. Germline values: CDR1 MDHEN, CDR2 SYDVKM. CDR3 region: CASRSTGFAQPQHF. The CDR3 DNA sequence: TGTGCCAGCAGATCAACAGGGTTCGCTCAGCCCCAGCATTTT.

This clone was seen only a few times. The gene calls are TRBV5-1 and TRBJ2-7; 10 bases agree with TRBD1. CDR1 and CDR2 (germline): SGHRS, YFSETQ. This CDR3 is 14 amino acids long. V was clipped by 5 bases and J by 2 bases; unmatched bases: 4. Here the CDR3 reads CASRAGTGAYEQYF. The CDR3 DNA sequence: TGCGCCAGCAGGGCCGGGACAGGGGCCTACGAGCAGTACTTC.

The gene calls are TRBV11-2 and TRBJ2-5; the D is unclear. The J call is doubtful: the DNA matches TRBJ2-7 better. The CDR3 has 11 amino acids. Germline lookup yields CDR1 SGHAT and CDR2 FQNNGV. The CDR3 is CASSRVYEQYF. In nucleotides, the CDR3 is TGTGCCAGCAGCCGAGTCTACGAGCAGTACTTC.

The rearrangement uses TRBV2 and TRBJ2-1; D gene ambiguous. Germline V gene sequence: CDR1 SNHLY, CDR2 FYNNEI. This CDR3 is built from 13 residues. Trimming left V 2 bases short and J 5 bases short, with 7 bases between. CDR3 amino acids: CASSESSHNEQFF. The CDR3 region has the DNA TGTGCCAGCAGTGAATCATCCCACAATGAGCAGTTCTTC.

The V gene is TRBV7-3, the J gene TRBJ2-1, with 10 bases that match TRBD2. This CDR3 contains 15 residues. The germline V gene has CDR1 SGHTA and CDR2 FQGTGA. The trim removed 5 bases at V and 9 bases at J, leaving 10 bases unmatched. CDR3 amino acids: CASSPGLASGSEQFF. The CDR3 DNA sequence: TGTGCCAGCAGCCCGGGACTAGCGTCAGGTAGTGAGCAGTTCTTC.

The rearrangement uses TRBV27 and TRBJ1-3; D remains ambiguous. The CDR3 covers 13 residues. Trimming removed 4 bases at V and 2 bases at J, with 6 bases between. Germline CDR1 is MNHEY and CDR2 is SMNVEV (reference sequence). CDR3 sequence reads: CASSWSAGNTIYF. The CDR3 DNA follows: TGTGCCAGCAGTTGGTCGGCTGGAAACACCATATATTTT.

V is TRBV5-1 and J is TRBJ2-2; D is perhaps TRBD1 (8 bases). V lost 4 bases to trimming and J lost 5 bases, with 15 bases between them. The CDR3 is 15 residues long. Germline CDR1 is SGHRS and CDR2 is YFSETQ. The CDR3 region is CASSRVQGGTGELFF. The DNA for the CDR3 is TGCGCCAGCAGCCGCGTACAGGGGGGGACCGGGGAGCTGTTTTTT.

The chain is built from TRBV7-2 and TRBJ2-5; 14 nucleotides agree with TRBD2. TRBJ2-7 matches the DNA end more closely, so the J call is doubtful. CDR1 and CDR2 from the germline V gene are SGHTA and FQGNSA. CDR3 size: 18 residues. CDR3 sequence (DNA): TGTGCCAGCAGCTTAGAGACTAGCGGGGGGGGATATTCCTACGAGCAGTACTTC. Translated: CASSLETSGGGYSYEQYF.

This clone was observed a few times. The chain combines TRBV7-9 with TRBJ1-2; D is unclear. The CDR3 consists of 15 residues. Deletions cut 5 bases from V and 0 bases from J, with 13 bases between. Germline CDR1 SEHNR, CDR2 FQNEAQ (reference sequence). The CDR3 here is CASSAISGANYGYTF. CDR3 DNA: TGTGCCAGCAGCGCAATCTCCGGGGCTAACTATGGCTACACCTTC.